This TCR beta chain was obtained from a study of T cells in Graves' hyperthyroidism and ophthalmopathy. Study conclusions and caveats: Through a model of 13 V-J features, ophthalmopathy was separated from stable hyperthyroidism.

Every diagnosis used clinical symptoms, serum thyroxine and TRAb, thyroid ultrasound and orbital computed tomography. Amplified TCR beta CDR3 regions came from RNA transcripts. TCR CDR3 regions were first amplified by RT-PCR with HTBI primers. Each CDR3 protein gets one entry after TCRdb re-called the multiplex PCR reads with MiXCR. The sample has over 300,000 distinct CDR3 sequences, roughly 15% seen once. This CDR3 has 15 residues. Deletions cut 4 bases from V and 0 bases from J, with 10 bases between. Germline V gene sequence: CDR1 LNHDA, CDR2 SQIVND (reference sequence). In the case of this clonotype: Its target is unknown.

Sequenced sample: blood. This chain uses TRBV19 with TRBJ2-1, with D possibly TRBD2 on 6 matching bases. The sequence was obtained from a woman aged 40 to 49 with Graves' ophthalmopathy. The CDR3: CASSTDGSSYNEQFF. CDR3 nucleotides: TGTGCCAGTAGTACCGACGGGAGCTCCTACAATGAGCAGTTCTTC.